Listed below are T cell receptor beta chains from one sample, sequenced in a study of beta chain features in type 1 diabetes. Data came from immunoSEQ multiplex PCR; TCRdb stores just in-frame clones and leaves some out. The sample includes approximately 250,000 clones, roughly 15% of them seen just once. Sequences were obtained from naive CD4+ T cells from blood. The receptors were gathered from a woman between 35 and 50 years old in good health. CDR3s include the opening cysteine and the closing phenylalanine or tryptophan. D genes are given only for firm matches. Where a row states a size, it is once, few, many or the class of an expanded clone; other rows omit it.

len	abundance	v_gene	j_gene	d_gene	CDR3nt	CDR3aa
13	few	TRBV29-1	TRBJ2-7	TRBD1	TGCAGCGTTGAGGGACAGGGTGCCTACGAGCAGTACTTC	CSVEGQGAYEQYF
15	.	TRBV6-5	TRBJ2-6	.	TGTGCCAGCAGAAAACAGGGTACTGGGGCCAACGTCCTGACTTTC	CASRKQGTGANVLTF
12	few	TRBV6-5	TRBJ1-1	.	TGTGCCAGCAGTTACTCGACCGGGGAAGCTTTCTTT	CASSYSTGEAFF
15	.	TRBV13	TRBJ2-3	TRBD1	TGTGCCAGCAGCTTATTCGGTACAGGGGGCGGTACGCAGTATTTT	CASSLFGTGGGTQYF
17	.	TRBV15	TRBJ2-3	.	TGTGCCACCAGCAGAGATCGGGTAGCGGCTAACAGGGATACGCAGTATTTT	CATSRDRVAANRDTQYF
14	.	TRBV5-6	TRBJ1-2	.	TGTGCCAGCAGTCACAGGGTCGGTGGCTATGGCTACACCTTC	CASSHRVGGYGYTF
15	once	TRBV5-4	TRBJ1-1	TRBD1	TGTGCCAGCAGCTCCAGACAGGGGCCGAACACTGAAGCTTTCTTT	CASSSRQGPNTEAFF
15	.	TRBV5-1	TRBJ1-6	.	TGCGCCAGCAGCCCGACGGACAGAACAAATTCACCCCTCCACTTT	CASSPTDRTNSPLHF
14	few	TRBV5-4	TRBJ2-1	.	TGTGCCAGCAGCTTGCGTGTCGGTTTCTATGAGCAGTTCTTC	CASSLRVGFYEQFF
15	few	TRBV11-2	TRBJ2-7	TRBD1	TGTGCCAGCAGCCCCAAGGGGACAGCACTCTACGAGCAGTACTTC	CASSPKGTALYEQYF
14	few	TRBV5-1	TRBJ2-5	.	TGCGCCAGCAGCTCAACTAGTTCAGGCGAGACCCAGTACTTC	CASSSTSSGETQYF
14	few	TRBV6-6	TRBJ1-4	.	TGTGCCAGCAGTTACGGGACATTAGCTGAAAAACTGTTTTTT	CASSYGTLAEKLFF
16	few	TRBV9	TRBJ1-6	TRBD1	TGTGCCAGCAGCGTAGGACGGGACAGGGGGCCTTCACCCCTCCACTTT	CASSVGRDRGPSPLHF
14	few	TRBV7-9	TRBJ2-3	TRBD1	TGTGCCAGCATCCCCAGGGGGAGCACAGATACGCAGTATTTT	CASIPRGSTDTQYF
13	few	TRBV19	TRBJ2-1	.	TGTGCCAGTAATTTGAACCGAGATTTTAAGCAGTTCTTC	CASNLNRDFKQFF
16	.	TRBV11-2	TRBJ2-7	.	TGTGCCAGCTTAAACCCCCAGGGGCGCGGGTCATCCAATAGGTACTTC	CASLNPQGRGSSNRYF
14	.	TRBV27	TRBJ1-6	TRBD1	TGTGCCAGCCGGGGGACAGGGCGAAATTCACCCCTCCACTTT	CASRGTGRNSPLHF
15	.	TRBV5-1	TRBJ1-4	.	TGCGCCAGCAGCTTGGCCGCCGGTAACGGAGATGAACTGTTTTTT	CASSLAAGNGDELFF
14	few	TRBV11-2	TRBJ1-6	.	TGTGCCGGGGGGGGAAGCTCCTATAATTCACCCCTCCACTTT	CAGGGSSYNSPLHF
15	few	TRBV4-1	TRBJ2-5	.	TGCGCCAGCAGCCAAGGTATCCTCCTCCAAGAGACCCAGTACTTC	CASSQGILLQETQYF